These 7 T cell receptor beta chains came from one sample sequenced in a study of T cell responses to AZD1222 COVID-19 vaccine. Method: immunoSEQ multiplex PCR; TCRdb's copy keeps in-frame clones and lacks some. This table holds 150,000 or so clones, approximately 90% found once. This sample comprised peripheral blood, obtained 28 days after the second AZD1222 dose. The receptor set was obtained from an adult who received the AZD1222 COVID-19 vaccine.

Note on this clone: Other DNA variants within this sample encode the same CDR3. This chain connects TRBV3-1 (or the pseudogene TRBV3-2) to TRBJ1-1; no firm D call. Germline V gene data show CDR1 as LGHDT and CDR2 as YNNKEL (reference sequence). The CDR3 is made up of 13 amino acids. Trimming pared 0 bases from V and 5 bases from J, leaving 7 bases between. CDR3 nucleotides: TGTGCCAGCAGCCAAGAACGGGGTACTGAAGCTTTCTTT. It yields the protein CASSQERGTEAFF.

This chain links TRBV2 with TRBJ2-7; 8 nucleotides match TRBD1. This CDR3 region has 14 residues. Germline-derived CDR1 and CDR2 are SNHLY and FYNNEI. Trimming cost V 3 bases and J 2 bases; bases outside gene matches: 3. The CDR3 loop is CASSDLQGAYEQYF. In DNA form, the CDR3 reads TGTGCCAGCAGTGATTTACAGGGGGCCTACGAGCAGTACTTC.

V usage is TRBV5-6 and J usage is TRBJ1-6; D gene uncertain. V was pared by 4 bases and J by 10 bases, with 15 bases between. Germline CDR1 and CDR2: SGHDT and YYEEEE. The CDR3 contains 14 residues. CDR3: CASSRWIDGSPLHF. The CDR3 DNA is TGTGCCAGCAGCCGATGGATAGATGGGTCACCCCTCCACTTT.

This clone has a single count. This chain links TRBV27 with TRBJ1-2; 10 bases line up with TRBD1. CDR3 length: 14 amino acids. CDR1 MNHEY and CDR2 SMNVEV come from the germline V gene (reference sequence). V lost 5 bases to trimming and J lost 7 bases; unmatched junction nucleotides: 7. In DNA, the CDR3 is TGTGCCAGCAGTCCTCGACAGGGGGCTGGTGGCTACACCTTC. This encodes CASSPRQGAGGYTF.

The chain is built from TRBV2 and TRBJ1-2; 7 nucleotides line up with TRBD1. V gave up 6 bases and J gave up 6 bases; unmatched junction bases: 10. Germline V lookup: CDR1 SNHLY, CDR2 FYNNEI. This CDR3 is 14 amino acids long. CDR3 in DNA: TGTGCCAGCAGGGTCGAACAGGGGCTGAATGGCTACACCTTC. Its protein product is CASRVEQGLNGYTF.

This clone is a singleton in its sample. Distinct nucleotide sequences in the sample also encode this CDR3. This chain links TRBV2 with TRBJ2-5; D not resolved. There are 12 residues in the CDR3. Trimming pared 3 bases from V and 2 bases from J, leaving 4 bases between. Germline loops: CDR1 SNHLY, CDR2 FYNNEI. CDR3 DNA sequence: TGTGCCAGCAGTGAGGGACAAGAGACCCAGTACTTC. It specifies CASSEGQETQYF.

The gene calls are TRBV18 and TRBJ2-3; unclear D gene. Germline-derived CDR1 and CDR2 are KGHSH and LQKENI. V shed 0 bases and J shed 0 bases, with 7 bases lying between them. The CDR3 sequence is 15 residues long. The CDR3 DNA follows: TGTGCCAGCTCACCACCATCGATAAGCACAGATACGCAGTATTTT. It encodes CASSPPSISTDTQYF.